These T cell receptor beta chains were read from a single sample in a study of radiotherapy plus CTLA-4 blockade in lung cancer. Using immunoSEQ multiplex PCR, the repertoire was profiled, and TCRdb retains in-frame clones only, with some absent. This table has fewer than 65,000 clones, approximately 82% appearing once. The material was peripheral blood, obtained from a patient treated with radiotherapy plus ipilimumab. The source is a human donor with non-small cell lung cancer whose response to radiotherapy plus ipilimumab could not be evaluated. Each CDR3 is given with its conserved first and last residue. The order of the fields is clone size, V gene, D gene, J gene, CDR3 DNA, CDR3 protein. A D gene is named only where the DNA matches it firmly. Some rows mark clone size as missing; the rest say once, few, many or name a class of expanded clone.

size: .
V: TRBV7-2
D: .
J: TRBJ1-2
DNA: TGTGCCAGCAGCTTAGGACTGACAGGTCCTAACTATGGCTACACCTTC
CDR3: CASSLGLTGPNYGYTF

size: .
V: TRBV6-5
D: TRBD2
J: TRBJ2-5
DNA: TGTGCCAGCAGTTACCCGACTAGCGGGGGGCAAGAGACCCAGTACTTC
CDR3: CASSYPTSGGQETQYF

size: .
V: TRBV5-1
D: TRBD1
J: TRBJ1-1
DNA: TGCGCCAGCAGCTTGACAGGGGGCGGGCGTGTAGCTTTCTTT
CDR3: CASSLTGGGRVAFF

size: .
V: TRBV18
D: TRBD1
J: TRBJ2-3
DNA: TGTGCCAGCTCACCATCGGGACAGGGGGGAGATACGCAGTATTTT
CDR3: CASSPSGQGGDTQYF

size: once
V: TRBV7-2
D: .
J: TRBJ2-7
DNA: TGTGCCAGCAGCCGGGACTGGGCCGAGCAGTACTTC
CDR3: CASSRDWAEQYF

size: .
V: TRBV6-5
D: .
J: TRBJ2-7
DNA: TGTGCCAGCAGTTACCGCCTAGACGGGTACGAGCAGTACTTC
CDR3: CASSYRLDGYEQYF

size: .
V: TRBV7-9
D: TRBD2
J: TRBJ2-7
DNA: TGTGCCAGCAGCCGGGGCGGGAGGATCTCCTACGAGCAGTACTTC
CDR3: CASSRGGRISYEQYF

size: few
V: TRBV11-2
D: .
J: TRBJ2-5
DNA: TGTGCCAGCAGCTTCTTAGCCCAGGAGACCCAGTACTTC
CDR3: CASSFLAQETQYF

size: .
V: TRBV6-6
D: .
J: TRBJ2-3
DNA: TGTGCCAGCACCGGGATTTCCACCGATACGCAGTATTTT
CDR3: CASTGISTDTQYF

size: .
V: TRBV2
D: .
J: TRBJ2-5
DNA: TGTGCCAGCAAGAGGGCTAGTGTAAGGTCAGGGACCCAGTACTTC
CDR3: CASKRASVRSGTQYF

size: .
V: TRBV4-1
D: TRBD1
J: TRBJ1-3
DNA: TGCGCCAGCAGCCGGACTTTGACAGGGGGGTATGGAAACACCATATATTTT
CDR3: CASSRTLTGGYGNTIYF

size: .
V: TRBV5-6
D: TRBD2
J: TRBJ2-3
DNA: TGTGCCAGCAGCTTGACTAGCGGGGGAGGCACAGATACGCAGTATTTT
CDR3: CASSLTSGGGTDTQYF

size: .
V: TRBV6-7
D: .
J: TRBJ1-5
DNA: TGTGCCAGCAGTCCCACCCGGACTCAAGGACAGCCCCAGCATTTT
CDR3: CASSPTRTQGQPQHF

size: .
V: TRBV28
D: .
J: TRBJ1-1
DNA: TGTGCCAGCAGTTTGGGGCAGGGGTGGAACACTGAAGCTTTCTTT
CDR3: CASSLGQGWNTEAFF

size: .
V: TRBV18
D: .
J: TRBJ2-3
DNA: TGTGCCAGCTCCCAGGGGACAGATACGCAGTATTTT
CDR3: CASSQGTDTQYF

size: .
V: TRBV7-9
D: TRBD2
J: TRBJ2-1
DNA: TGTGCCAGCAGCTTAGGACTAGCGGGAGGGTACAATGAGCAGTTCTTC
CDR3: CASSLGLAGGYNEQFF

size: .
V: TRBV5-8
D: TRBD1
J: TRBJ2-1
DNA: TGTGCCAGCAGCTTCGACAGGGCCCCTGAGCAGTTCTTC
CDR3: CASSFDRAPEQFF

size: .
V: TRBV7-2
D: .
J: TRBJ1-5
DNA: TGTGCCAGCAGCTTAGGAGGGCCAGCCTTAGGGCCCCAGCATTTT
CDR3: CASSLGGPALGPQHF

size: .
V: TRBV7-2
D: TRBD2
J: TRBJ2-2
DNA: TGTGCCAGCGGCGGAAAGGCGGGGGGGCCGAACGGGGAGCTGTTTTTT
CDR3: CASGGKAGGPNGELFF

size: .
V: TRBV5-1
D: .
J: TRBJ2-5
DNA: TGCGCCAGCAGCCCGACAGGTTCGGAGACCCAGTACTTC
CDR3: CASSPTGSETQYF

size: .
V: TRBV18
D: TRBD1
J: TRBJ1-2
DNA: TGTGCCAGCTCACTTGGACAGGTTATCGACACCTTC
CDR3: CASSLGQVIDTF

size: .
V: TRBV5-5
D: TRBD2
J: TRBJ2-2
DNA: TGTGCCAGCAGTCGGGGGGGCTACGCGAACACCGGGGAGCTGTTTTTT
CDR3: CASSRGGYANTGELFF

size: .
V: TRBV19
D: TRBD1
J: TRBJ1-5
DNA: TGTGCCAGTAGTAACCAACAGGGGTGGCAGCCCCAGCATTTT
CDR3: CASSNQQGWQPQHF

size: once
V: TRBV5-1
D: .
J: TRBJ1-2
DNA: TGCGCCAGCAGCTTGGACAGTCCCTATGGCTACACCTTC
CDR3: CASSLDSPYGYTF

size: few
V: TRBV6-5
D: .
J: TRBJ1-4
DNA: TGTGCCAGCAGTTACTCCGACAGCAACCCCGATGAAAAACTGTTTTTT
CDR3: CASSYSDSNPDEKLFF

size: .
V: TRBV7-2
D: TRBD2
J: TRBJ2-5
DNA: TGTGCCAGCACTCCAGGGGGACTAGCCCAAGAGACCCAGTACTTC
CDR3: CASTPGGLAQETQYF

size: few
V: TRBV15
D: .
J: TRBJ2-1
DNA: TGTGCCACCAGCAGTCGCAGGGGCAATGAGCAGTTCTTC
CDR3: CATSSRRGNEQFF

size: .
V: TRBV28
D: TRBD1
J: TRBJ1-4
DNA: TGTGCCAGCAGTATCCCGGGACAGGCTAATGAAAAACTGTTTTTT
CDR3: CASSIPGQANEKLFF

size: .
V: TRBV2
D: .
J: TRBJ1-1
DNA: TGTGCCAGCTTATGGTCCGGGGAAGCTTTCTTT
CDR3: CASLWSGEAFF

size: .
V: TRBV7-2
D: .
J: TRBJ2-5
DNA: TGTGCCAGCAGCTTAGTGGTGACTAGAGGCCAAGAGACCCAGTACTTC
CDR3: CASSLVVTRGQETQYF

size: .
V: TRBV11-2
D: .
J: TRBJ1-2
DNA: TGTGCCAGCAGCTCGGGCCGGGGTGGAGGGGCGACCTTC
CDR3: CASSSGRGGGATF

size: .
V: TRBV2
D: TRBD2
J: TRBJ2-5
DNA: TGTGCCAGCAGTGAGAATAGCGGGAGGGGGGAGACCCAGTACTTC
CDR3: CASSENSGRGETQYF

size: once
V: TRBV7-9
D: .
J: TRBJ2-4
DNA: TGTGCCAGCAGCTTTGGACGGGGCAAAAACATTCAGTACTTC
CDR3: CASSFGRGKNIQYF

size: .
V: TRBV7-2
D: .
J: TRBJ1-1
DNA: TGTGCCAGCAGCGTACAGGGTGACACTGAAGCTTTCTTT
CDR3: CASSVQGDTEAFF

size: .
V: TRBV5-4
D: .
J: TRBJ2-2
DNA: TGTGCCAGCAGTCCGGGTCGCCGAGACACCGGGGAGCTGTTTTTT
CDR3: CASSPGRRDTGELFF

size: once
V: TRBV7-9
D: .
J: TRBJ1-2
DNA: TGTGCCAGCAGAACCAGTACCCTCTATGGCTACACCTTC
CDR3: CASRTSTLYGYTF

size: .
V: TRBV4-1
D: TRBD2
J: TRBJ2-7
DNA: TGCGCCAGCAGCCTCCATCGGACTAGCGGGACGTACGAGCAGTACTTC
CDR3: CASSLHRTSGTYEQYF

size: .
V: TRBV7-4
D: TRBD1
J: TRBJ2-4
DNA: TGTGCCAGCAGCTCCGGGACAGCCCCAAGTAACATTCAGTACTTC
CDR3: CASSSGTAPSNIQYF

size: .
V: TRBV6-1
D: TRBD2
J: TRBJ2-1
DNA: TGTGCCAGCAGTGAATCCCCTAGCGGGGGGGGATACAATGAGCAGTTCTTC
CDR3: CASSESPSGGGYNEQFF

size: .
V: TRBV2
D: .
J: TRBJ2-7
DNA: TGTGCCACCGAACCTGGGCCCCGGGGTTACGAGCAGTACTTC
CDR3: CATEPGPRGYEQYF

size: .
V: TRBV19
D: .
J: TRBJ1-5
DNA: TGTGCCAGTAGTATAATATCTATTAGCAATCAGCCCCAGCATTTT
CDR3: CASSIISISNQPQHF

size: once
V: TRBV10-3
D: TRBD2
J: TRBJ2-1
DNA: TGTGCCATCAGTTTCTCACCGGGACTAGCGGGGCTTAGCTCCTACAATGAGCAGTTCTTC
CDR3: CAISFSPGLAGLSSYNEQFF

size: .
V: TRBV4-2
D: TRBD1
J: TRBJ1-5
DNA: TGTGCCAGCAGCCAGGAAGATATCGGGACAGTCCAGCATTTT
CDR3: CASSQEDIGTVQHF

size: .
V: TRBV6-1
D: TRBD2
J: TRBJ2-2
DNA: TGTGCCAGCTGGGGGGAGGGCCGGAGGACCGGGGAGCTGTTTTTT
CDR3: CASWGEGRRTGELFF

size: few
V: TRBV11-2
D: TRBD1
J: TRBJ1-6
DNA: TGTGCCAGCAGCCCTGGGACAGGGAGTAGCCTAAGCTCACCCCTCCACTTT
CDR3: CASSPGTGSSLSSPLHF

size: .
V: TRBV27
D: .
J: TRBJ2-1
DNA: TGTGCCAGCAATACACTACAGGGAGACAATGAGCAGTTCTTC
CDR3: CASNTLQGDNEQFF

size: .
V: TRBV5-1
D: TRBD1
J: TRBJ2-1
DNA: TGCGCCAGCAGCGATCAGACAGGGGGCGTATACAATGAGCAGTTCTTC
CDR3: CASSDQTGGVYNEQFF

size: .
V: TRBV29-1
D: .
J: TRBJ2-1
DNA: TGCAGCGTTGGGAGCTCCTTCTACAATGAGCAGCTCTTC
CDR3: CSVGSSFYNEQLF

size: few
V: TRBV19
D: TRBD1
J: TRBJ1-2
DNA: TGTGCCAGTTCGGCCTACCCGGGACAGGGGGCGGGTGGCTACACCTTC
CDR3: CASSAYPGQGAGGYTF

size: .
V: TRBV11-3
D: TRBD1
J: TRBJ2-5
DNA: TGTGCCAGCAGCTCTACCGGGACAGGGGACGAGACCCAGTACTTC
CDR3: CASSSTGTGDETQYF

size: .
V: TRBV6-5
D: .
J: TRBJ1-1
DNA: TGTGCCAGCAGTTCCGCGCCAACGGGGGCTTTCTTT
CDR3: CASSSAPTGAFF

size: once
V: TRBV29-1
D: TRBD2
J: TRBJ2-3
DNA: TGCAGCGTTGTTGGGTCTAGCGGGGGCACAGATACGCAGTATTTT
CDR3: CSVVGSSGGTDTQYF

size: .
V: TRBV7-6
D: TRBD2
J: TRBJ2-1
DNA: TGTGCCAGCAGCTTAGGATTTGCGGGGGGCGCCTACAATGAGCAGTTCTTC
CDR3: CASSLGFAGGAYNEQFF

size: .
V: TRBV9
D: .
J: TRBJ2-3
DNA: TGTGCCAGCCGGGGGGCCGGGAGGACAGATACGCAGTATTTT
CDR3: CASRGAGRTDTQYF

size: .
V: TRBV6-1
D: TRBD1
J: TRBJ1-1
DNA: TGTGCCAGCAGTGAAAACAGGGGTATGACAGGGGGTATTATGAACACTGAAGCTTTCTTT
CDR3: CASSENRGMTGGIMNTEAFF

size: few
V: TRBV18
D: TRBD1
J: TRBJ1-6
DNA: TGTGCCAGCTCACCGTCTGGACAGGGTAGCGGTTCACCCCTCCACTTT
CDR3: CASSPSGQGSGSPLHF

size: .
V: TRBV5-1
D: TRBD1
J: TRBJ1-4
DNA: TGCGCCAGCAGATTACGACAGGGGCCTAATGAAAAACTGTTTTTT
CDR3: CASRLRQGPNEKLFF

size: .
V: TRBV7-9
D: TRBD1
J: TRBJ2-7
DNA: TGTGCCAGCAGCATAGGACAGGGGACTGTCGAGCAGTACTTC
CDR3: CASSIGQGTVEQYF

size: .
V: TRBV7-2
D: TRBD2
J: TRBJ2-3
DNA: TGTGCCAGCAGCTTAGGTTTACTAGCGGGAGAAGTAGATACGCAGTATTTT
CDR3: CASSLGLLAGEVDTQYF

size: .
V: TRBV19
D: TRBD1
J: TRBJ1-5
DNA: TGTGCCAGTAGTATAGTTCGGGACAGGGATCAGCCCCAGCATTTT
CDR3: CASSIVRDRDQPQHF